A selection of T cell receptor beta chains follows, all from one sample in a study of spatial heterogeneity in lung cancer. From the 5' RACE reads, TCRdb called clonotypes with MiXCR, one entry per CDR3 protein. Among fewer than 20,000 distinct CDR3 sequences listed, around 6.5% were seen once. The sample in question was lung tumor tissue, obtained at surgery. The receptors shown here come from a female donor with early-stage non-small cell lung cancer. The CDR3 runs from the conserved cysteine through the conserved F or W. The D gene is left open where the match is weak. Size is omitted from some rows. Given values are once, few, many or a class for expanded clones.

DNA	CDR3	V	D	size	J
TGCAGCGCGGTAGGGACAGGCAATGAGCAGTTCTTC	CSAVGTGNEQFF	TRBV29-1	TRBD1	many	TRBJ2-1
TGTGCCAGCAGTTTAATCGGCGGGAGATACAATGAGCAGTTCTTC	CASSLIGGRYNEQFF	TRBV28	TRBD2	many	TRBJ2-1
TGCGCCAGCAGGCTGGGAATGCAGGTGAACACTGAAGCTTTCTTT	CASRLGMQVNTEAFF	TRBV5-1	-	many	TRBJ1-1
TGTGCCAGCCGGTGGGGGGCGAACACTGAAGCTTTCTTT	CASRWGANTEAFF	TRBV28	-	-	TRBJ1-1
TGTGCCAGCAGTTCACTTACAGGGACCACTGAAGCTTTCTTT	CASSSLTGTTEAFF	TRBV28	-	many	TRBJ1-1
TGCGCCAGCAGCCAGGGGCAAAGGGTAGAGACCCAGTACTTC	CASSQGQRVETQYF	TRBV4-3	-	few	TRBJ2-5
TGTGCCAGTCACGAGCTAGCGGGAGGGCCTCAGTACTTC	CASHELAGGPQYF	TRBV28	TRBD2	medium-sized	TRBJ2-5
TGTGCCAGCAGTTACCTGGGCCTCAGCACAGATACGCAGTATTTT	CASSYLGLSTDTQYF	TRBV6-2/TRBV6-3	-	many	TRBJ2-3
TGTGCCAGCAGTACCGGTTCCTTAGTGACTGAAGCTTTCTTT	CASSTGSLVTEAFF	TRBV6-5	-	-	TRBJ1-1
TGTGCCAGCAGCCATGGACCGGACTTTTACACTTACGAGCAGTACTTC	CASSHGPDFYTYEQYF	TRBV6-2/TRBV6-3	-	many	TRBJ2-7
TGTGCCAGCAGTGTTAGAATGGACAGGTGGAGCCAGTTTTACGAGCAGTACTTC	CASSVRMDRWSQFYEQYF	TRBV27	TRBD1	medium-sized	TRBJ2-7
TGTGCCAGCAGTTTCCGCCCTTCAGGGTTGGAGCCGGCTTTCTTT	CASSFRPSGLEPAFF	TRBV28	-	many	TRBJ1-1
TGTGCCAGCAGCTTAGCGGACAGGGAGAGACTGTTTTTT	CASSLADRERLFF	TRBV7-2	TRBD1	many	TRBJ1-4
TGTGCCAGTAGTCGTAGCGCAGGCGAGCAGTACTTC	CASSRSAGEQYF	TRBV19	-	many	TRBJ2-7
TGTGCCAGCAGCTTAGGCGGGGACTATGGCTACACCTTC	CASSLGGDYGYTF	TRBV7-9	-	many	TRBJ1-2
TGTGCCAGCAGCCTCACCTGGGGGGCGCGATCTTCGGCTTTCTTT	CASSLTWGARSSAFF	TRBV12-3/TRBV12-4	-	many	TRBJ1-1
TGCAGTGCTAGAGGCGGACTAGCGGGAGCTAGGGAGACCCAGTACTTC	CSARGGLAGARETQYF	TRBV20-1	TRBD2	many	TRBJ2-5
TGTGCCAGCAGCCGACCGGGATATCTCTATGGCTACACCTTC	CASSRPGYLYGYTF	TRBV7-2	-	many	TRBJ1-2
TGTGCCAGCAGCTTAAGTCGGGCCGGACATGAAGCTTTCTTT	CASSLSRAGHEAFF	TRBV7-2	-	many	TRBJ1-1
TGCAGCGTAGGGACAGGGTTTGGCAATCAGCCCCAGCATTTT	CSVGTGFGNQPQHF	TRBV29-1	TRBD1	few	TRBJ1-5
TGCAGTGCAAGTGGGGGGACAGGAGTGTACGAGCAGTACTTC	CSASGGTGVYEQYF	TRBV20-1	TRBD1	medium-sized	TRBJ2-7
TGTGCCAGCAGTGAAGACAGAGCAACTAACATTCAGTACTTC	CASSEDRATNIQYF	TRBV6-1	-	many	TRBJ2-4
TGCAGTGCTAGATTAATTGTTCGTGGCGGTATTCTCTACGAGCAGTACTTC	CSARLIVRGGILYEQYF	TRBV20-1	-	many	TRBJ2-7
TGTGCCTGGATACGAAGCGGGAGTTTGGGTGAGCAGTTCTTC	CAWIRSGSLGEQFF	TRBV30	TRBD2	-	TRBJ2-1
TGTGCCAGCAGCAAAGGAAGGGGACAGAGCTCCTACAATGAGCAGTTCTTC	CASSKGRGQSSYNEQFF	TRBV21-1	-	many	TRBJ2-1
TGCAGTGCTAGAGCGCGCATCGACGATAATTCACCCCTCCACTTT	CSARARIDDNSPLHF	TRBV20-1	-	medium-sized	TRBJ1-6
TGCAGCGTTGGGTCTCAGCCCCAGCATTTT	CSVGSQPQHF	TRBV29-1	-	few	TRBJ1-5
TGTGCCAGCAGTTTTCTTGTCGGACTAGTGCGGCAAAACATTCAGTACTTC	CASSFLVGLVRQNIQYF	TRBV27	TRBD2	medium-sized	TRBJ2-4
TGTGCCAGCAGCTTGGGTCTGCTTGGCAGGGGGTACACCGGGGAGCTGTTTTTT	CASSLGLLGRGYTGELFF	TRBV5-4	TRBD1	few	TRBJ2-2
TGTGCCACCAGTGACCCCGGTAGCGGGCGGAACAATGAGCAGTTCTTC	CATSDPGSGRNNEQFF	TRBV24-1	TRBD2	many	TRBJ2-1
TGTGCCAGCAGTCTCGACAGGGTTGGAGCTTTCTTT	CASSLDRVGAFF	TRBV2	TRBD1	many	TRBJ1-1
TGTGCCAGCGGTACTAGCGGGAGATATGAGCAGTACTTC	CASGTSGRYEQYF	TRBV28	TRBD2	many	TRBJ2-7
TGTGCCAGCAGCTTAGGGATGAACACTGAAGCTTTCTTT	CASSLGMNTEAFF	TRBV5-4	-	medium-sized	TRBJ1-1
TGTGCCAGCAGTCCTAGGACCGGGACAGGGTATAATTCACCCCTCCACTTT	CASSPRTGTGYNSPLHF	TRBV6-6	TRBD1	many	TRBJ1-6
TGTGCCAGCAGTCGCGCCGGGACAGGGGATCAGCCCCAGCATTTT	CASSRAGTGDQPQHF	TRBV6-6	TRBD1	medium-sized	TRBJ1-5
TGCGCCAGCAGCTTGGCCGGGACTAGCGGGGAGCAGTACTTC	CASSLAGTSGEQYF	TRBV5-1	TRBD2	many	TRBJ2-7
TGTGCCAGCAGCTCTAGCGGGAGGCAAGAGACCCAGTACTTC	CASSSSGRQETQYF	TRBV7-2	TRBD2	many	TRBJ2-5
TGTGCCAGCAGCGCCCACCGGGGTTTCTACAATGAGCAGTTCTTC	CASSAHRGFYNEQFF	TRBV5-4	-	many	TRBJ2-1
TGTGCCAGCAGGTCAGGGGGCGCAGGGGAAGCCGAGCAGTACTTC	CASRSGGAGEAEQYF	TRBV28	TRBD1	-	TRBJ2-7
TGTGCCAGCAGTTATTCGGCCTACCGGGACTCAGTACCCAGTGAGCAGTTCTTC	CASSYSAYRDSVPSEQFF	TRBV12-3/TRBV12-4	-	medium-sized	TRBJ2-1
TGCGCCAGCAGCCAAGAAGATCGGCCTGGGGCCAACGTCCTGACTTTC	CASSQEDRPGANVLTF	TRBV4-3	-	medium-sized	TRBJ2-6